The source of this TCR beta chain is a study of T cell repertoires in cytomegalovirus infection. Overall study context: Signatures in public TCR beta sequences pointed to both CMV infection and matching HLA type. Broader study findings: Public TCR beta family frequency separated CMV-and-HLA carriers, including in an independent cohort. CMV-specific TCR beta clonotypes restricted by HLA-C were the ones dominating the ex vivo response.

This clonotype was seen a handful of times. Its target is not known. One entry per CDR3 protein, called by TCRdb with MiXCR from the reads. The table lists about 310,000 distinct CDR3 sequences, 17% of them singletons, with 12% in the top ten. The receptor's source is a human donor in good health (CMV status not recorded). Some clones in this sample may be carry-over from other donors' samples. The sequencing input was PBMCs.

DNA for the CDR3: TGTGCCAGCAGTTATCTTCCGGGGGGCCCCACAGATACGCAGTATTTT. This codes for CASSYLPGGPTDTQYF. The chain joins TRBV12-3 or TRBV12-4 to TRBJ2-3; TRBD2 might be the D (7 bases). V lost 4 bases to trimming and J lost 2 bases, with 16 bases between them. This CDR3 is built from 16 residues.